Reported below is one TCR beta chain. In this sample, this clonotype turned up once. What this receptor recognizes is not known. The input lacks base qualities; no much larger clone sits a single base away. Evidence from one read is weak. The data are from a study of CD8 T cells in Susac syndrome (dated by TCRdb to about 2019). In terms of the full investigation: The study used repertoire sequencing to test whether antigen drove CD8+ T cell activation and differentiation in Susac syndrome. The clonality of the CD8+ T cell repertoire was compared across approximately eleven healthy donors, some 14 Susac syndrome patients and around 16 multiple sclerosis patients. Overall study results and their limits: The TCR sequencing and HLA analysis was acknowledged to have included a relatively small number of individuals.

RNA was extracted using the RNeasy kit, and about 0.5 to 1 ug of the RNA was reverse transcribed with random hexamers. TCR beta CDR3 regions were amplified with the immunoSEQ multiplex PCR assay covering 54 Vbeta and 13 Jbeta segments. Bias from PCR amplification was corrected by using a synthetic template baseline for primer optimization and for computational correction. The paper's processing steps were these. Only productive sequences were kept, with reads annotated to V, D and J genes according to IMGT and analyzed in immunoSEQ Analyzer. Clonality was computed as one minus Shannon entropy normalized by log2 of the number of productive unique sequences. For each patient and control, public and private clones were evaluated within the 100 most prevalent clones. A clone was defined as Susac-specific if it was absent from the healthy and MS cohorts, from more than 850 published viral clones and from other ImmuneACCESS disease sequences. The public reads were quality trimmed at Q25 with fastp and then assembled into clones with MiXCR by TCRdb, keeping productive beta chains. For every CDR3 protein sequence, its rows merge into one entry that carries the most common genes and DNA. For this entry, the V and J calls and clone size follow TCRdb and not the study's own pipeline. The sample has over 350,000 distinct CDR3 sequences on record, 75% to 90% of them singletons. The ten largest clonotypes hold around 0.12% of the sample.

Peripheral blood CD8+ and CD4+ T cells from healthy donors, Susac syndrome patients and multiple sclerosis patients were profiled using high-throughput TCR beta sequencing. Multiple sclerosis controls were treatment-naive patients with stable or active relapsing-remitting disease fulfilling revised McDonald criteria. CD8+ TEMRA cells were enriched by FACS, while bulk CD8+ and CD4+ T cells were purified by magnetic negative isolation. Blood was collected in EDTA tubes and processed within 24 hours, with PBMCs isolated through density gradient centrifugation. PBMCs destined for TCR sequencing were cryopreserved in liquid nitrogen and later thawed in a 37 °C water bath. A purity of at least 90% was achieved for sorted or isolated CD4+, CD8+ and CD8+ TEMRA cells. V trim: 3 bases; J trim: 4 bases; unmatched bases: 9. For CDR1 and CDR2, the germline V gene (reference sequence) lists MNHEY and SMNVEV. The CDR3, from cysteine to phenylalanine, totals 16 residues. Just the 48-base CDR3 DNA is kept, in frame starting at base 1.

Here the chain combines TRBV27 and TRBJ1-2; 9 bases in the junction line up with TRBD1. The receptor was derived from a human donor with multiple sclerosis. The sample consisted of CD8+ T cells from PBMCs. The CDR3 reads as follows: CASSFSGQGKFYGYTF. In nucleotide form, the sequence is TGTGCCAGCAGTTTTTCGGGACAGGGAAAATTCTATGGCTACACCTTC.